Each of the 24 T cell receptor beta chains below was sequenced from the same sample in a study of blood T cell repertoires in COVID-19. Some clones are missing from TCRdb's copy, which holds only in-frame ones; the method was immunoSEQ multiplex PCR. The sample consists of some 170,000 clones, approximately 88% of them appearing once. The sequencing sample was made of peripheral blood. The source of these receptors is a woman of 80 years or more with active or convalescent COVID-19.

The chain joins TRBV30 to TRBJ2-3; no clear D gene. This CDR3 region has 11 residues. The germline CDR1 and CDR2 sequences are GTSNPN and SVGIG (reference sequence). V dropped 3 bases and J dropped 2 bases, with 3 bases sitting between them. The CDR3 nucleotides read TGTGCCTGGAGCATCACAGATACGCAGTATTTT. Translation: CAWSITDTQYF.

The chain uses TRBV4-1 and TRBJ2-5, with D perhaps TRBD2 (7 bases). CDR3 size: 15 residues. Germline lookup yields CDR1 MGHRA and CDR2 YSYEKL. Trimming took off 3 bases at V and 5 bases at J, with 16 bases between the two ends. The CDR3 spells CASSQGAGERETQYF. The CDR3 coding sequence is TGCGCCAGCAGCCAGGGGGCGGGGGAGAGGGAGACCCAGTACTTC.

The J gene is TRBJ2-1, the V gene TRBV7-3; D perhaps matches TRBD2 (6 bases). This CDR3 is 15 amino acids long. The germline V gene encodes CDR1 SGHTA and CDR2 FQGTGA. V lost 2 bases and J 2 bases, leaving 10 bases between the germline ends. CDR3 nucleotide sequence: TGTGCCAGCAGCTTACTGGGGGGAACCTACAATGAGCAGTTCTTC. Amino acids: CASSLLGGTYNEQFF.

J is TRBJ1-4 and V is TRBV7-6; TRBD1 is a possible D gene (5 bases). Looked up from germline, CDR1 is SGHVS and CDR2 is FNYEAQ. V was shortened by 3 bases and J by 5 bases, with 13 bases between the two germline ends. The CDR3 sequence is 15 residues long. The CDR3 DNA is TGTGCCAGCAGCTTGAATAGGGGTGGCAATGAAAAACTGTTTTTT. It codes for CASSLNRGGNEKLFF.

This rearrangement joins TRBV5-1 to TRBJ1-2; 8 positions match TRBD1. This CDR3 contains 15 residues. Germline CDR1 SGHRS, CDR2 YFSETQ. V was pared by 0 bases and J by 5 bases, with 6 bases of the junction left unmatched. The chain's CDR3 is CASSLEAGGKYGYTF. CDR3 nucleotides: TGCGCCAGCAGCTTGGAGGCAGGGGGCAAATATGGCTACACCTTC.

The chain is built from TRBV7-9 and TRBJ1-1; possibly TRBD1 for D (6 bases). V was pared by 4 bases and J by 0 bases, with 12 bases between. This CDR3 region has 15 residues. Germline-derived CDR1 and CDR2 are SEHNR and FQNEAQ (reference sequence). CDR3 sequence: CASSSLGALNTEAFF. In nucleotides, the CDR3 is TGTGCCAGCAGCTCCTTGGGGGCGCTGAACACTGAAGCTTTCTTT.

This chain uses TRBV7-9 with TRBJ2-6; 8 positions match TRBD2. Looked up from germline, CDR1 is SEHNR and CDR2 is FQNEAQ (reference sequence). V was clipped by 8 bases and J by 0 bases; unmatched bases: 12. This CDR3 is built from 18 residues. The CDR3 DNA reads as TGTGCCAGCTCCCGAACCGGGAGGGGAAGCTCTGGGGCCAACGTCCTGACTTTC. The encoded protein is CASSRTGRGSSGANVLTF.

The chain joins TRBV6-2 or TRBV6-3 to TRBJ1-2; possible D gene TRBD1, 5 bases. Trimming left V 0 bases short and J 6 bases short, with 14 bases between. CDR1 is MNHEY, CDR2 SVGEGT, per germline. The CDR3 is 15 residues long. The chain's CDR3 is CASSYSLAGLNGYTF. CDR3 DNA: TGTGCCAGCAGTTACTCCTTGGCAGGGCTGAATGGCTACACCTTC.

This clone was counted a few times. The rearrangement uses TRBV5-1 and TRBJ1-2; TRBD1 agrees at 8 bases. The germline V gene has CDR1 SGHRS and CDR2 YFSETQ. The CDR3 is 13 amino acids. The trim removed 7 bases at V and 6 bases at J, leaving 8 bases unmatched. CDR3 in amino acids: CASDHGQGDGYTF. In DNA, the CDR3 is TGCGCCAGCGACCATGGACAGGGCGATGGCTACACCTTC.

Written as DNA, the CDR3 is TGCGCCAGCAGTCACCCCCGGCGGGGGAACACTGAAGCTTTCTTT. Its translation is CASSHPRRGNTEAFF. This chain links TRBV23-1 with TRBJ1-1, with unresolved D. TRBV23-1 is reported as an ORF; its role is uncertain. V lost 3 bases and J lost 1, with 12 bases in between. This CDR3 is 15 amino acids long.

The genes are TRBV18 and TRBJ1-3; D might be TRBD1 (5 bases). The V end was cut by 3 bases, the J end by 4 bases, with 13 bases between. The CDR3 totals 15 residues. Germline loops: CDR1 KGHSH, CDR2 LQKENI. CDR3 coding DNA: TGTGCCAGCTCACCCGTGGACATATCAGGAAACACCATATATTTT. Translation gives CASSPVDISGNTIYF.

This chain links TRBV7-2 with TRBJ1-2; 9 bases map to TRBD1. The germline V gene encodes CDR1 SGHTA and CDR2 FQGNSA. J lost 0 bases, V lost 5 bases, and 10 bases had no gene match. The CDR3 is 17 amino acids. DNA of the CDR3: TGTGCCAGCAGCCATACAGGGGGCCCTAACGCTAACTATGGCTACACCTTC. Residues: CASSHTGGPNANYGYTF. The whole variable domain, remainder taken from reference TRBV7-2 and TRBJ1-2, is GAGVSQSPSNKVTEKGKDVELRCDPISGHTALYWYRQSLGQGLEFLIYFQGNSAPDKSGLPSDRFSAERTGGSVSTLTIQRTQQEDSAVYLCASSHTGGPNANYGYTFGSGTRLTVV.

V is TRBV29-1 and J is TRBJ2-7; TRBD1 aligns across 9 bases. J was trimmed by 2 bases and V by 5 bases; bases with no gene match: 7. From germline, CDR1 is SQVTM and CDR2 ANQGSEA. CDR3 length: 14 residues. The CDR3 loop reads CSVSTGQGPYEQYF. The CDR3 DNA reads as TGCAGCGTTTCCACGGGACAGGGTCCCTACGAGCAGTACTTC.

The chain is built from TRBV6-5 and TRBJ1-2; TRBD1 matches at 11 bases. Germline CDR1 reads MNHEY; CDR2 reads SVGAGI. CDR3 size: 15 residues. The J segment lost 8 bases and the V segment lost 6 bases, leaving 11 bases of the junction unmatched. DNA for the CDR3: TGTGCCAGCAGCTCCACCGGGACAGGGGGGAGGGGCTACACCTTC. Protein sequence: CASSSTGTGGRGYTF.

V is TRBV3-1 (or the pseudogene TRBV3-2) and J is TRBJ1-2, with a possible D match to TRBD1 (5 bases). The germline V and J ends were trimmed by 0 bases and 5 bases, with 16 bases remaining between them. This CDR3 region has 16 residues. Germline CDR1 LGHDT, CDR2 YNNKEL (reference sequence). DNA for the CDR3: TGTGCCAGCAGCCAAGAGAGGTCAGGGAGGTGGTATGGCTACACCTTC. It specifies CASSQERSGRWYGYTF.

The chain uses TRBV6-6 and TRBJ1-3, with 7 nucleotides matching TRBD1. The CDR3 has 15 residues. Per the germline V gene, CDR1 is MNHNY and CDR2 is SVGAGI (reference sequence). Germline trimming cut 2 bases from V and 4 bases from J; bases unmatched to any gene: 5. The CDR3 DNA sequence: TGTGCCAGCAGTTACGAGGGGGCGGCAGGAAACACCATATATTTT. It codes for CASSYEGAAGNTIYF.

The gene calls are TRBV6-4 and TRBJ1-5, with 10 bases aligning to TRBD1. The CDR3 runs to 16 residues. V shed 3 bases, J shed 3 bases, and the junction held 5 bases outside the gene matches. Germline values: CDR1 MRHNA, CDR2 SNTAGT. The CDR3: CASSEWDRGSNQPQHF. Here the CDR3 DNA reads TGTGCCAGCAGTGAGTGGGACAGGGGTTCCAATCAGCCCCAGCATTTT.

The rearrangement uses TRBV5-6 and TRBJ2-2, with TRBD1 as a possible D gene (6 bases). Germline V gene lookup returns CDR1 SGHDT and CDR2 YYEEEE. V was clipped by 4 bases and J by 4 bases, with 14 bases between them. CDR3 size: 15 residues. The CDR3 nucleotides are TGTGCCAGCAGCCGGGACACCGGCGGCACCGGGGAGCTGTTTTTT. Translating gives CASSRDTGGTGELFF.

The CDR3 sequence is CASRTGTADTQYF. As DNA, the CDR3 is TGTGCCAGCAGAACCGGGACAGCAGATACGCAGTATTTT. The V call is TRBV12-3 or TRBV12-4, the J call TRBJ2-3, with 7 bases lining up with TRBD1. J gave up 4 bases and V 6 bases, and 4 bases lay outside the gene matches. The CDR3 is 13 residues long.

The V and J genes are TRBV1 and TRBJ1-2. TRBV1 is tagged as a pseudogene. The CDR3 has 15 residues. The CDR3, as DNA: TGCACCAGCAGCCGTAGGGGGGGCGGAGACTATGGCTACACCTTC. Amino acids: CTSSRRGGGDYGYTF.

This clone came up once. The gene calls are TRBV16 and TRBJ2-7, with a weak D call TRBD2 (6 bases). Looked up from germline, CDR1 is KGHSY and CDR2 is FQNENV. With 7 bases removed from V and 2 bases from J, the gap between germline ends came to 12 bases. There are 13 residues in the CDR3. The CDR3 loop is CASNPEGTYEQYF. CDR3 nucleotides: TGTGCCAGCAATCCGGAGGGGACCTACGAGCAGTACTTC.

The chain carries TRBV6-5 and TRBJ1-3; D unresolved. From germline, CDR1 is MNHEY and CDR2 SVGAGI. CDR3 size: 13 residues. The V end lost 7 bases, the J end lost 0 bases, and 7 bases lay between the germline ends. The CDR3 here is CASKEASGNTIYF. The CDR3 nucleotides are TGTGCCAGCAAGGAGGCCTCTGGAAACACCATATATTTT.

The V gene is TRBV6-1, the J gene TRBJ1-1; tentative D call: TRBD1 (5 bases). This CDR3 comprises 15 residues. V lost 1 base and J lost 7, with 16 bases in between. Germline-derived CDR1 and CDR2 are MNHNS and SASEGT. The CDR3 bases are TGTGCCAGCAGTGAAGGGGGCGCGGGGCTGGGTGAAGCTTTCTTT. It yields the protein CASSEGGAGLGEAFF.

The V and J genes are TRBV14 and TRBJ1-5; TRBD1 agrees at 7 bases. CDR1 is SGHDN, CDR2 FVKESK, per germline. The CDR3 is made up of 14 amino acids. V dropped 4 bases and J dropped 3; count of bases not matched to a gene: 3. The CDR3: CASSRTGPNQPQHF. DNA for the CDR3: TGTGCCAGCAGCCGGACAGGCCCCAATCAGCCCCAGCATTTT.